This is a list of T cell receptor beta chains from one sample in a study of blood T cell repertoires in COVID-19. Produced via immunoSEQ multiplex PCR; TCRdb's table is partial and in-frame only. Among approximately 100,000 clones, more than 60% were seen once, and the ten largest hold 20% to 25%. The sequencing sample was made of peripheral blood. These receptors all come from a man between 65 and 85 years old with active or convalescent COVID-19. CDR3s include the opening cysteine and the closing phenylalanine or tryptophan. Each record gives: J gene, D gene, V gene, clone size, CDR3 DNA, CDR3 protein. A D gene is named only where the DNA matches it firmly. The size entry is marked missing in some rows and otherwise reads once, few, many or a size class.

>TRBJ2-2|-|TRBV9|-
TGTGCCAGCAGCGTAACGCCGCTAGTAATAGAAAGCGCCGGGGAGCTGTTTTTT
CASSVTPLVIESAGELFF
>TRBJ2-1|TRBD2|TRBV5-1|-
TGCGCCAGCAGCTTAGGACTAGCGGACTTCAATGAGCAGTTCTTC
CASSLGLADFNEQFF
>TRBJ1-2|TRBD1|TRBV19|few
TGTGCCAGTAGTATTCGGACAGGGATAGGGTATGGCTACACCTTC
CASSIRTGIGYGYTF
>TRBJ2-2|-|TRBV2|many
TGTGCCAGCAGTGAACCAGGACATTCAGGCACCGGGGAGCTGTTTTTT
CASSEPGHSGTGELFF
>TRBJ1-4|-|TRBV28|-
TGTGCCAGCACCTTCAATGAAAAACTGTTTTTT
CASTFNEKLFF
>TRBJ2-3|-|TRBV18|-
TGTGCCAGCTCACTATTTTCAGGGGATACGCAGTATTTT
CASSLFSGDTQYF
>TRBJ1-2|-|TRBV3-1/TRBV3-2|few
TGTGCCAGCAGCCAAGGGAAGGGGGATGGCTACACCTTC
CASSQGKGDGYTF
>TRBJ1-1|TRBD1|TRBV2|-
TGTGCCAGCAGTGATAGGACAGGTAACACTGAAGCTTTCTTT
CASSDRTGNTEAFF
>TRBJ1-2|-|TRBV3-1/TRBV3-2|once
TGTGCCAGCAGCCATCGGGAGGGTGAGGGCTACACCTTC
CASSHREGEGYTF
>TRBJ2-1|TRBD2|TRBV7-9|once
TGTGCCAGCAGCCCAACTAGCGGGGGCCTTTGGAATGAGCAGTTCTTC
CASSPTSGGLWNEQFF
>TRBJ2-2|-|TRBV9|-
TGTGCCAGCAGCTTGCACCGGGGAGACACCGGGGAGCTGTTTTTT
CASSLHRGDTGELFF
>TRBJ2-7|TRBD1|TRBV2|-
TGTGCCAGCAGTGGGCAGGGGGCGCGGGAGCAGTACTTC
CASSGQGAREQYF
>TRBJ1-4|TRBD1|TRBV5-5|-
TGTGCCAGCAGCTTCAGGGGGGCGGAAAAACTGTTTTTT
CASSFRGAEKLFF
>TRBJ2-2|TRBD1|TRBV27|-
TGTGCCAGCAGGATCCAGGGGGTTATATACACCGGGGAGCTGTTTTTT
CASRIQGVIYTGELFF
>TRBJ2-1|TRBD2|TRBV4-2|-
TGTGCCAGCAGCCGACGGACTAGCGGGGGCTACAATGAGCAGTTCTTC
CASSRRTSGGYNEQFF
>TRBJ1-3|-|TRBV7-9|-
TGTGCCAGCAGCATCACGACAGTCTCCTCTGGAAACACCATATATTTT
CASSITTVSSGNTIYF
>TRBJ1-2|-|TRBV15|-
TGTGCCACCAGCCAAGGGGGGGTTGGCTACACCTTC
CATSQGGVGYTF
>TRBJ2-3|-|TRBV5-1|-
TGCGCCAGCAGCCCAGATGACAGTAAGGCAGGTACGCAGTATTTT
CASSPDDSKAGTQYF
>TRBJ2-7|TRBD2|TRBV13|few
TGTGCCAGCAGCCTACCGACTAGCGGGAGGGCGGCGCAGTACTTC
CASSLPTSGRAAQYF
>TRBJ2-2|TRBD2|TRBV6-5|-
TGTGCCAGCCAACGGGGGGCGAACACCGGGGAGCTGTTTTTT
CASQRGANTGELFF
>TRBJ2-3|-|TRBV2|-
TGTGCCAGCAGTGCCTACTGGTCTAGCACAGATACGCAGTATTTT
CASSAYWSSTDTQYF
>TRBJ1-5|TRBD1|TRBV6-1|many
TGTGCCAGCAGTGAAGGACAGGGGGATCAGCCCCAGCATTTT
CASSEGQGDQPQHF
>TRBJ1-1|-|TRBV2|-
TGTGCCAGCAGGGGAGAGCAACACACTGAAGCTTTCTTT
CASRGEQHTEAFF
>TRBJ2-2|TRBD1|TRBV7-8|-
TGTGCCAGCAGCTTCCGGGACAGGGGCTCCGGGGAGCTGTTTTTT
CASSFRDRGSGELFF
>TRBJ1-1|-|TRBV5-1|-
TGCGCCAGCAGCTTCGGGGCGGGGTTGACTGAAGCTTTCTTT
CASSFGAGLTEAFF
>TRBJ1-2|TRBD1|TRBV19|-
TGTGCCAGTAGTCCCCGGACAGGGAAGAACTATGGCTACACCTTC
CASSPRTGKNYGYTF
>TRBJ2-3|-|TRBV5-1|-
TGCGCCAGCAGCTTGGCCGGATTGGTACAGATCACAGATACGCAGTATTTT
CASSLAGLVQITDTQYF
>TRBJ1-6|TRBD1|TRBV19|-
TGTGCCAGTAGAACCGGACAGGGAGATAATTCACCCCTCCACTTT
CASRTGQGDNSPLHF
>TRBJ1-2|-|TRBV10-3|once
TGTGCCATCAGTGGGCAGGTCGTGGGCTACACCTTC
CAISGQVVGYTF